This T cell receptor (beta chain) is from a study of Ad26.COV2.S vaccination and SARS-CoV-2 variants. Study context: COV1001, an Ad26.COV2.S trial, supplied this vaccine-arm donor. Administration of Ad26.COV2.S was intramuscular, either once or twice 56 days apart.

Treatment given: some 20 received Ad26.COV2.S at low or high dose, single or two shots; 5 received placebo; per-sample allocation not given. The samples date from day 63 after the first vaccine or placebo injection. V was cut by 4 bases and J by 3 bases, with 16 bases left in between. The CDR3 sequence is 16 residues long. CDR1 is MNHEY, CDR2 SVGAGI, per germline. Produced via immunoSEQ multiplex PCR; TCRdb's table is partial and in-frame only. Among about 350,000 clones listed, around nine tenths were seen once. This material consisted of peripheral blood, taken in a trial of Ad26.COV2.S vaccine versus placebo. The chain joins TRBV6-5 to TRBJ2-1; the D is unclear. The TCR was taken from a person between 18 and 60 years old who received the Ad26.COV2.S COVID-19 vaccine or a placebo. The CDR3 DNA reads as TGTGCCAGCAGTTTCTCGCAACCTTCATACTACAATGAGCAGTTCTTC. As protein: CASSFSQPSYYNEQFF.